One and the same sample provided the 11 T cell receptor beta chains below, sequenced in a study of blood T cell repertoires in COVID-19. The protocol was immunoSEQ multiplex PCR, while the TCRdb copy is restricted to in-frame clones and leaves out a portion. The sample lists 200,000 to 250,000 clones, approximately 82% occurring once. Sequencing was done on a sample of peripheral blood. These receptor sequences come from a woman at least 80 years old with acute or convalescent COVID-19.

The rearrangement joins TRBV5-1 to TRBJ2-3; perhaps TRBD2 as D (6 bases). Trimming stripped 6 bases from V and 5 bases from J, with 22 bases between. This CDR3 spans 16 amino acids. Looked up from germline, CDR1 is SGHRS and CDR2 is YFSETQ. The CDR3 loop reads CASTEGSTPAVDTQYF. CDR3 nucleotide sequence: TGCGCCAGCACGGAGGGTTCCACTCCAGCAGTAGATACGCAGTATTTT. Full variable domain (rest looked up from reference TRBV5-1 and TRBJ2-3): KAGVTQTPRYLIKTRGQQVTLSCSPISGHRSVSWYQQTPGQGLQFLFEYFSETQRNKGNFPGRFSGRQFSNSRSEMNVSTLELGDSALYLCASTEGSTPAVDTQYFGPGTRLTVL.

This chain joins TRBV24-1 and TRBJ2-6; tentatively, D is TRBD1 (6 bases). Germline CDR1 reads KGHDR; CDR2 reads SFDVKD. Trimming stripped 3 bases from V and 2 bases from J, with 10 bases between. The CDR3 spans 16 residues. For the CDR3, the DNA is TGTGCCACCAGTGATACCCGACAGGCTGGGGCCAACGTCCTGACTTTC. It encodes CATSDTRQAGANVLTF.

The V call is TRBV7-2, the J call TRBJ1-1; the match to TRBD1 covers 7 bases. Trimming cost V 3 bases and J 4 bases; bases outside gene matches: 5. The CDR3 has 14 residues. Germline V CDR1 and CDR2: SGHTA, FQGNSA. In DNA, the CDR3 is TGTGCCAGCAGCTTTTACAGGGGCCCCACTGAAGCTTTCTTT. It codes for CASSFYRGPTEAFF.

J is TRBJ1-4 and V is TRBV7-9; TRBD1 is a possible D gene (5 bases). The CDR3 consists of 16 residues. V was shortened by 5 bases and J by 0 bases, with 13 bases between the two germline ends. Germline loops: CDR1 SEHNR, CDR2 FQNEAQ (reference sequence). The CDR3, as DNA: TGTGCCAGCAGCCCCTTAAGACAGACAACTAATGAAAAACTGTTTTTT. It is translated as CASSPLRQTTNEKLFF.

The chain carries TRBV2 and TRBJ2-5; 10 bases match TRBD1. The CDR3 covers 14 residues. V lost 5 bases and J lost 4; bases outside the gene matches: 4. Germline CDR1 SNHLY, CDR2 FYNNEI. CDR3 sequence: CASSPGTGVETQYF. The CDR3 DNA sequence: TGTGCCAGCAGTCCCGGGACAGGGGTAGAGACCCAGTACTTC.

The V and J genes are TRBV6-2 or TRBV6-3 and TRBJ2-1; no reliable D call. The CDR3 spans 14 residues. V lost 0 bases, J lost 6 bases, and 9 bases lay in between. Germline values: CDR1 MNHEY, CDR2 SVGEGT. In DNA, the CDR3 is TGTGCCAGCAGTTACTCGCGTGTTGGCAATGAGCAGTTCTTC. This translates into CASSYSRVGNEQFF.

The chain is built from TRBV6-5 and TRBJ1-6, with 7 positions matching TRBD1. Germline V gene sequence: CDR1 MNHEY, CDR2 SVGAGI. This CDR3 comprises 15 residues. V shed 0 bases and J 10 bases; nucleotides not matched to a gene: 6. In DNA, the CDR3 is TGTGCCAGCAGTTACTCGAACAGGGGAGCCTCACCCCTCCACTTT. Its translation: CASSYSNRGASPLHF.

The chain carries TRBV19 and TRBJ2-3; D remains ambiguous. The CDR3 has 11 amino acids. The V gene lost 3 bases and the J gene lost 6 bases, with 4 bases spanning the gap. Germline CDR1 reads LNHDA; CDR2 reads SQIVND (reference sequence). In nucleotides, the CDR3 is TGTGCCAGTAGTATCTCTGATACGCAGTATTTT. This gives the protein CASSISDTQYF.

Here the CDR3 DNA reads TGTGCCAGCAGTACGACCGGGACAGGGTTTACTGAAGCTTTCTTT. Its protein product is CASSTTGTGFTEAFF. The V call is TRBV2, the J call TRBJ1-1, with 9 bases matching TRBD1. V lost 5 bases to trimming and J lost 5 bases; unmatched junction nucleotides: 9. The CDR3 spans 15 residues. Germline CDR1 is SNHLY and CDR2 is FYNNEI.

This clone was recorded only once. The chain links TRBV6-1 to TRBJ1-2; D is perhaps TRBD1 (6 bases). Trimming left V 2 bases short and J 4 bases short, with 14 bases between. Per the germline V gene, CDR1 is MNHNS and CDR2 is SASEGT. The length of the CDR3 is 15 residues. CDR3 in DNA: TGTGCCAGCAGTGAAATGGGGGGGCGAGGCTATGGCTACACCTTC. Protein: CASSEMGGRGYGYTF.

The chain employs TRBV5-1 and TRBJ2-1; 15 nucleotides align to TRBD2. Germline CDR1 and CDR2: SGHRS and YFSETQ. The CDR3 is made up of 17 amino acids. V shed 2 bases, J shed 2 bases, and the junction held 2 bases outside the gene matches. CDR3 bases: TGCGCCAGCAGCTTAGGACTAGCGGGAGGGACCTACAATGAGCAGTTCTTC. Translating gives CASSLGLAGGTYNEQFF.